The clone carrying this T cell receptor (beta chain) was found many times. This record belongs to a study of T-cell reconstitution after alpha-beta-depleted transplantation in children. TCRbeta library construction was performed incorporating unique molecular identifiers. TCRdb processed the PCR reads anew with MiXCR; each CDR3 protein has one entry. Of more than 150,000 distinct CDR3 sequences listed, less than 8% are singletons. With 0 bases clipped from V and 4 bases from J, the junction kept 9 bases outside the gene matches. Germline V lookup: CDR1 LGHNA, CDR2 YNFKEQ. The CDR3 is 17 amino acids. The J gene is TRBJ2-5, the V gene TRBV4-2; TRBD2 matches at 9 bases. Here the sequenced sample was PBMCs from the stem cell graft donor, taken from the stem cell graft. The sequence was collected from a human donor who donated a stem cell graft to a child with Wiskott-Aldrich syndrome. DNA of the CDR3: TGTGCCAGCAGCCAAGAGGCGAGCGGGGGGCGCCTAGAGACCCAGTACTTC. It specifies CASSQEASGGRLETQYF.